This T cell receptor (beta chain) was identified in a study of cytomegalovirus exposure and HLA in healthy donors. Germline V gives CDR1 SGDLS, CDR2 YYNGEE. With 3 bases clipped from V and 3 bases from J, the junction kept 5 bases outside the gene matches. The CDR3 runs to 15 residues. Notes on this clone: Antigen unknown.

Study conclusions and caveats: Trimming of TCR beta V- and J-genes showed a link, identified in a later analysis, to a missense DCLRE1C variant.

Primers included in the PCR were 60 Vbeta and 13 Jbeta primers. Here immunoSEQ multiplex PCR was the method, and the copy in TCRdb shows in-frame clones only, minus some. Altogether 240,000 or so clones are present, around 80% being singletons, with the ten largest covering around 8.3%. Sequencing was performed on PBMCs. V usage is TRBV9 and J usage is TRBJ2-7; 11 bases match TRBD2. The source of this sequence is a woman in her sixties in good health and CMV-seropositive. CDR3 in DNA: TGTGCCAGCAGCGCAGGGACTAGCGGACTCTACGAGCAGTACTTC. Translated, it gives CASSAGTSGLYEQYF.